One TCR beta chain is described in this entry. Found in a library prepared for alpha chains, this beta chain is an off-target read, and its abundance has little meaning. Indicated time point: sample taken at primary tumor resection. The authors sequenced whole RNA from tumor, nontumor lung or frozen PBMC without sorting. Germline-derived CDR1 and CDR2 are MDHEN and SYDVKM. The CDR3 length is 14 residues. Trimming took off 5 bases at V and 6 bases at J, with 17 bases between the two ends. MiXCR, run by TCRdb on the 5' RACE reads, gives a single entry per CDR3 protein. Of 10,000 to 15,000 distinct CDR3 sequences in the sample, 3.5% to 4.5% were seen once. This entry is derived from a study of spatial heterogeneity in lung cancer.

The TCR sequence derives from a male donor with early-stage non-small cell lung cancer. The specimen comprised PBMCs, sampled at surgery. The chain has TRBV28 and TRBJ2-7; D tentatively reads TRBD1 or TRBD2 (5 bases each). CDR3 sequence reads: CASSPGTHGLEQYF. Written as DNA, the CDR3 is TGTGCCAGCAGTCCCGGGACCCACGGGCTCGAGCAGTACTTC.